In its sample, the clone carrying this TCR beta chain was seen once. Authors' methods: Cell counts per sample came from amplifying reference gene primers. Data came from immunoSEQ multiplex PCR; TCRdb stores just in-frame clones and leaves some out. V and J calls and clone size are given by that table; D and trimming were obtained from the DNA. The data contain some 200,000 clones, 86% of them singletons. This sample was taken from a study of blood T cell repertoires in COVID-19. Study-level information: Specimens from acute and convalescent COVID-19 originated in the United States, Italy and Spain.

Sequencing was performed on peripheral blood. The sequence derives from a woman aged 45 to 65 with acute or convalescent COVID-19.

The CDR3 DNA follows: TGTGCCAGCAGCCACAGGGAGAGCTATGGCTACACCTTC. As protein: CASSHRESYGYTF. The chain couples TRBV9 to TRBJ1-2, with D possibly matching TRBD1 (6 bases). Germline CDR1 reads SGDLS; CDR2 reads YYNGEE. The V and J ends lost 4 bases and 4 bases respectively, with 11 bases between them. The CDR3 covers 13 residues.